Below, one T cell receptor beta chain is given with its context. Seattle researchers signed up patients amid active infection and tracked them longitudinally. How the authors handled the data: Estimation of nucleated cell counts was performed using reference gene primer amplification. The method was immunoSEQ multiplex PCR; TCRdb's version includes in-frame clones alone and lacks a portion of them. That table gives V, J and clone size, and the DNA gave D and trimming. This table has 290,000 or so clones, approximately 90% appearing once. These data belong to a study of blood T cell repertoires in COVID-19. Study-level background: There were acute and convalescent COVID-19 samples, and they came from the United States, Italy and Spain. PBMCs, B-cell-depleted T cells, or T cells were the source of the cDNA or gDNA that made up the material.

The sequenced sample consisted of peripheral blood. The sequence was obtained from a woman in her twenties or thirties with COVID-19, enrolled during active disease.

CDR3 sequence (DNA): TGCGCCAGCAGCCAAGCGACCGGGACAGGCGGGGAAAAACTGTTTTTT. It encodes CASSQATGTGGEKLFF. This chain uses TRBV4-1 with TRBJ1-4, with TRBD1 matching over 8 bases. This CDR3 is 16 amino acids long. V lost 1 base, J lost 8 bases, and 9 bases stayed unmatched. From germline, CDR1 is MGHRA and CDR2 YSYEKL.